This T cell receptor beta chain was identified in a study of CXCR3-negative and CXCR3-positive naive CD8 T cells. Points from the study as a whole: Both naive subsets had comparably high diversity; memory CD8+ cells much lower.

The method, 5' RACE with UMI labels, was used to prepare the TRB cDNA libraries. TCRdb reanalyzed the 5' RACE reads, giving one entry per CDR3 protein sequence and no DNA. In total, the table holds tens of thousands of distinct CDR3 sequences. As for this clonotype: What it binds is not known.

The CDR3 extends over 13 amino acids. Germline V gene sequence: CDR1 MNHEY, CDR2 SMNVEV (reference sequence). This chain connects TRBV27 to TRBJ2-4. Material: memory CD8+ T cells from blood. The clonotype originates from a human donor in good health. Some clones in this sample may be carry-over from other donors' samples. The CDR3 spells CASSLVGWDIQYF.